Following are 27 T cell receptor beta chains from one sample sequenced in a study of PD-1 blockade in classical Hodgkin lymphoma. This table comes from immunoSEQ multiplex PCR, and its TCRdb copy is limited to in-frame clones, with some not included. The table includes 45,000 to 60,000 clones, roughly 90% detected once. The sample's time point: newly diagnosed, previously untreated cHL patient sample. Source material: peripheral blood mononuclear cells (PBMCs). The receptors derive from a human donor with classical Hodgkin lymphoma.

The chain recombines TRBV6-5 with TRBJ2-5; a weak D match, TRBD1 (5 bases). The CDR3 totals 14 residues. Germline lookup yields CDR1 MNHEY and CDR2 SVGAGI. Trimming removed 4 bases from V and 5 bases from J, with 14 bases in between. The CDR3 reads CASSSLTVWETQYF. The CDR3 DNA is TGTGCCAGCAGTTCTCTGACAGTCTGGGAGACCCAGTACTTC.

This rearrangement joins TRBV5-1 to TRBJ1-3; no reliable D call. The V end lost 0 bases, the J end lost 1 base, and 11 bases lay between the germline ends. The length of the CDR3 is 16 residues. CDR1 is SGHRS and CDR2 is YFSETQ in the germline V gene. CDR3 coding DNA: TGCGCCAGCAGCTTGGCCGGCGGTCTATCTGGAAACACCATATATTTT. Translating gives CASSLAGGLSGNTIYF.

The rearrangement uses TRBV20-1 and TRBJ1-2; D is ambiguous. The CDR3 is made up of 11 amino acids. Trimming took off 6 bases at V and 6 bases at J, with 11 bases between the two ends. Germline values: CDR1 DFQATT, CDR2 SNEGSKA (reference sequence). The CDR3 is CSAISEDGYTF. CDR3 sequence (DNA): TGCAGTGCGATTAGCGAGGATGGCTACACCTTC.

Worth noting for this clone: The junction departs from germline at one end; a sequencing error may be responsible. The chain joins TRBV7-7 to TRBJ2-5; 10 nucleotides agree with TRBD2. CDR1 and CDR2 (germline): SSHAT, FNYEAQ (reference sequence). The CDR3 runs 15 residues. The CDR3 bases are TGTGCTAGCAGCTACAGGACTAGCGGCCAAGAGACCCAGTACTTC. Translation: CASSYRTSGQETQYF.

The chain uses TRBV2 and TRBJ1-1; no firm D call. This CDR3 is built from 11 residues. Per germline, CDR1 SNHLY and CDR2 FYNNEI. The germline V and J ends were trimmed by 8 bases and 4 bases, with 8 bases remaining between them. The CDR3 DNA is TGTGCCAGCGTGTTGATCACTGAAGCTTTCTTT. Translation: CASVLITEAFF.

The chain joins TRBV10-3 to TRBJ2-7, with D possibly TRBD2 on 6 matching bases. From germline, CDR1 is ENHRY and CDR2 SYGVKD. V dropped 4 bases and J dropped 4 bases, with 8 bases sitting between them. CDR3 size: 12 residues. DNA of the CDR3: TGTGCCATCAGTGCCGGACTATACGAGCAGTACTTC. Amino acid sequence: CAISAGLYEQYF.

The chain joins TRBV2 to TRBJ2-5, with 11 bases lining up with TRBD1. CDR1 and CDR2 (germline): SNHLY, FYNNEI. The CDR3 totals 14 residues. The junction had 0 bases not matched to a gene; V was cut back by 6 bases and J by 0 bases. The CDR3 loop reads CASRGQGDQETQYF. The CDR3 nucleotides read TGTGCCAGCAGGGGACAGGGGGACCAAGAGACCCAGTACTTC.

V is TRBV5-1 and J is TRBJ2-7; 11 positions agree with TRBD2. The CDR3 has 14 amino acids. Germline CDR1 SGHRS, CDR2 YFSETQ. The trim removed 4 bases at V and 5 bases at J, leaving 5 bases unmatched. CDR3 sequence reads: CASSPGLAEDEQYF. DNA of the CDR3: TGCGCCAGCAGCCCGGGACTAGCGGAAGACGAGCAGTACTTC. Supplemented by reference TRBV5-1 and TRBJ2-7, the full variable domain reads KAGVTQTPRYLIKTRGQQVTLSCSPISGHRSVSWYQQTPGQGLQFLFEYFSETQRNKGNFPGRFSGRQFSNSRSEMNVSTLELGDSALYLCASSPGLAEDEQYFGPGTRLTVT.

This clone was counted a single time. The chain joins TRBV21-1 to TRBJ1-3. TRBV21-1 is described as a pseudogene. The CDR3 spans 17 residues. DNA of the CDR3: TGTGCCAGCAGCAAAGGGGAAGAGCACCTCTCTGGAAACACCATATATTTT. Translated, it gives CASSKGEEHLSGNTIYF.

The chain uses TRBV7-3 and TRBJ2-1; D gene unclear. This CDR3 region has 17 residues. Trimming took off 1 base at V and 0 bases at J, with 13 bases between the two ends. Germline assignment: CDR1 SGHTA and CDR2 FQGTGA. The CDR3 DNA sequence: TGTGCCAGCAGCTTAAGGGCTGCCTATAGCTCCTACAATGAGCAGTTCTTC. Translation: CASSLRAAYSSYNEQFF.

The chain has TRBV2 and TRBJ1-5; 12 positions agree with TRBD1. This CDR3 has 15 amino acids. CDR1 is SNHLY, CDR2 FYNNEI, per germline. With V trimmed by 7 bases and J by 0 bases, 1 base remained unmatched. The CDR3 nucleotides read TGTGCCAGCACGGGACAGGGGGCTAGCAATCAGCCCCAGCATTTT. Translation: CASTGQGASNQPQHF.

The chain carries TRBV29-1 and TRBJ2-1, with TRBD2 matching 7 bases. The CDR3 has 14 residues. CDR1 SQVTM and CDR2 ANQGSEA come from the germline V gene. Trimming removed 7 bases from V and 4 bases from J; junction bases left unmatched: 10. The DNA of the CDR3 is TGCAGCGAGAGCGCTAGCGGACCTTACAATGAGCAGTTCTTC. Encoded protein: CSESASGPYNEQFF.

The V gene is TRBV11-2, the J gene TRBJ2-1; D possibly matches TRBD1 or TRBD2 (6 bases each). Deletions cut 1 base from V and 7 bases from J, with 17 bases between. Per the germline V gene, CDR1 is SGHAT and CDR2 is FQNNGV. The CDR3 has 16 amino acids. For the CDR3, the DNA is TGTGCCAGCAGCTTAGTAGGGGGGTTAAGAGTAAATGAGCAGTTCTTC. This codes for CASSLVGGLRVNEQFF. The complete variable domain, with remaining parts taken from reference TRBV11-2 and TRBJ2-1, reads EAGVAQSPRYKIIEKRQSVAFWCNPISGHATLYWYQQILGQGPKLLIQFQNNGVVDDSQLPKDRFSAERLKGVDSTLKIQPAKLEDSAVYLCASSLVGGLRVNEQFFGPGTRLTVL.

This chain uses TRBV29-1 with TRBJ1-2; the D gene is possibly TRBD1 (6 bases). The CDR3 spans 12 residues. Per the germline V gene, CDR1 is SQVTM and CDR2 is ANQGSEA. The germline V and J ends were trimmed by 4 bases and 4 bases, with 10 bases remaining between them. The CDR3 loop reads CSVGEGGYGYTF. CDR3 nucleotide sequence: TGCAGCGTTGGGGAGGGGGGCTATGGCTACACCTTC.

This clone was detected only a few times. Other DNA sequences from this sample encode an identical CDR3 as well. This rearrangement joins TRBV29-1 to TRBJ1-2; D is uncertain. CDR1 SQVTM and CDR2 ANQGSEA come from the germline V gene. Trimming removed 3 bases at V and 6 bases at J, with 5 bases between. This CDR3 comprises 10 residues. This chain's CDR3 is CSVDSDGYTF. CDR3 bases: TGCAGCGTTGATTCGGATGGCTACACCTTC.

This chain uses TRBV5-4 with TRBJ2-7, with D possibly called TRBD1 or TRBD2 (7 bases each). Trimming removed 3 bases at V and 2 bases at J, with 12 bases between. Germline V CDR1 and CDR2: SGHNT, YYREEE (reference sequence). The CDR3 runs to 14 residues. CDR3 protein: CASSWGGTAYEQYV. The CDR3 DNA reads as TGTGCCAGCAGCTGGGGGGGGACAGCCTACGAGCAGTACGTC.

The chain couples TRBV10-1 to TRBJ2-5; D uncertain. Trimming pared 3 bases from V and 5 bases from J, leaving 7 bases between. The V gene's germline CDR1 is WNHNN and CDR2 SYGVQD (reference sequence). The CDR3 spans 12 residues. CDR3 nucleotides: TGCGCCAGCAGTGACCGATCGGAGACCCAGTACTTC. It yields the protein CASSDRSETQYF.

This clone occurred once. The V call is TRBV7-9, the J call TRBJ2-5, with no clear D. Trimming pared 5 bases from V and 1 base from J, leaving 11 bases between. Germline-derived CDR1 and CDR2 are SEHNR and FQNEAQ (reference sequence). The CDR3 covers 14 residues. In nucleotides, the CDR3 is TGTGCCAGCAGCCCCCCCCGGTTCCAAGAGACCCAGTACTTC. Its translation: CASSPPRFQETQYF.

This clone was counted a few times. This rearrangement joins TRBV6-1 to TRBJ1-4; TRBD1 is a possible D gene (5 bases). The CDR3 contains 14 residues. Germline V gene lookup returns CDR1 MNHNS and CDR2 SASEGT. Trimming took 3 bases from V and 8 from J, leaving 13 bases between them. In DNA form, the CDR3 reads TGTGCCAGCAGTGATCCAGGGTGGGTAGAAAAACTGTTTTTT. It yields the protein CASSDPGWVEKLFF.

The chain combines TRBV7-8 with TRBJ2-2; no reliable D call. Trimming cost V 2 bases and J 0 bases, with 7 bases left between them. This CDR3 has 15 amino acids. Germline V gene sequence: CDR1 SGHVS, CDR2 FQNEAQ. CDR3 sequence reads: CASSLTYANTGELFF. The CDR3 nucleotides read TGTGCCAGCAGCTTAACATACGCGAACACCGGGGAGCTGTTTTTT.

CDR3 in amino acids: CASSEWDRGYEQFF. The CDR3 DNA reads as TGTGCCAGCAGTGAATGGGACAGGGGTTATGAGCAGTTCTTC. The genes are TRBV6-1 and TRBJ2-1, with TRBD1 matching 10 bases. CDR1 MNHNS and CDR2 SASEGT come from the germline V gene. This CDR3 is 14 amino acids long. J gave up 8 bases and V 2 bases, and 3 bases lay outside the gene matches.

The chain is built from TRBV5-1 and TRBJ2-2; D not resolved. This CDR3 region has 15 residues. Germline loops: CDR1 SGHRS, CDR2 YFSETQ. Trimming cost V 0 bases and J 4 bases, with 10 bases left between them. CDR3 nucleotides: TGCGCCAGCAGCTTGGCGGAGAGGCCCACCGGGGAGCTGTTTTTT. Its protein is CASSLAERPTGELFF. The whole variable domain, filled in from reference TRBV5-1 and TRBJ2-2, reads KAGVTQTPRYLIKTRGQQVTLSCSPISGHRSVSWYQQTPGQGLQFLFEYFSETQRNKGNFPGRFSGRQFSNSRSEMNVSTLELGDSALYLCASSLAERPTGELFFGEGSRLTVL.

This chain connects TRBV19 to TRBJ2-1, with D tentatively TRBD2 (5 bases). The V gene's germline CDR1 is LNHDA and CDR2 SQIVND (reference sequence). The CDR3 sequence is 14 residues long. Trimming cost V 3 bases and J 8 bases, with 14 bases left between them. The CDR3 protein is CASSIGAGPYEQFF. The CDR3, as DNA: TGTGCCAGTAGTATTGGCGCGGGTCCCTATGAGCAGTTCTTC. Filled out from reference TRBV19 and TRBJ2-1, the complete variable domain reads DGGITQSPKYLFRKEGQNVTLSCEQNLNHDAMYWYRQDPGQGLRLIYYSQIVNDFQKGDIAEGYSVSREKKESFPLTVTSAQKNPTAFYLCASSIGAGPYEQFFGPGTRLTVL.

The V call is TRBV7-9, the J call TRBJ2-5, with D unclear. Trimming removed 1 base from V and 3 bases from J, with 15 bases in between. The CDR3 has 16 residues. Germline V gene sequence: CDR1 SEHNR, CDR2 FQNEAQ (reference sequence). The CDR3 DNA reads as TGTGCCAGCAGCTTAGTAAAGGGCAGTTTAGAAGAGACCCAGTACTTC. It yields the protein CASSLVKGSLEETQYF.

The chain has TRBV27 and TRBJ2-2, with 8 bases fitting TRBD1. Germline lookup yields CDR1 MNHEY and CDR2 SMNVEV (reference sequence). The length of the CDR3 is 14 residues. The ends lost 5 bases at V and 7 bases at J; junction bases unmatched: 6. CDR3 loop: CASSRQGAFGELFF. In DNA form, the CDR3 reads TGTGCCAGCAGTCGTCAGGGGGCGTTCGGGGAGCTGTTTTTT.

The chain recombines TRBV20-1 with TRBJ2-2; D is ambiguous. The germline V gene has CDR1 DFQATT and CDR2 SNEGSKA (reference sequence). CDR3 length: 11 residues. With 3 bases removed from V and 5 bases from J, the gap between germline ends came to 4 bases. The CDR3 bases are TGCAGTGCTAGGGTAACCGGGGAGCTGTTTTTT. This sequence encodes CSARVTGELFF.

V gene TRBV21-1 combines with J gene TRBJ2-7. TRBV21-1 is assigned pseudogene status. The CDR3 covers 17 residues. As DNA, the CDR3 is TGTGCCAGCAGCAAAACTGGACCAACTTGGGGTGTTAACGAGCAGTACTTC. It translates to CASSKTGPTWGVNEQYF.